This record covers a single TCR beta chain. Assay used: immunoSEQ multiplex PCR; TCRdb lists only in-frame clones, some missing. The sample yields 75,000 or so clones, over 85% seen once. The data were taken from a study of control samples from healthy donors and cancer patients. This CDR3 is 14 amino acids long. Per the germline V gene, CDR1 is GTSNPN and CDR2 is SVGIG (reference sequence). V lost 4 bases, J lost 5 bases, and 14 bases lay in between. Source material: PBMCs. The source is a man aged 55 to 70 with colorectal cancer. The chain joins TRBV30 to TRBJ1-4; possibly TRBD1 for D (6 bases). The CDR3 is CAWTETGLNEKLFF. The CDR3 coding sequence is TGTGCCTGGACTGAGACAGGATTAAATGAAAAACTGTTTTTT.